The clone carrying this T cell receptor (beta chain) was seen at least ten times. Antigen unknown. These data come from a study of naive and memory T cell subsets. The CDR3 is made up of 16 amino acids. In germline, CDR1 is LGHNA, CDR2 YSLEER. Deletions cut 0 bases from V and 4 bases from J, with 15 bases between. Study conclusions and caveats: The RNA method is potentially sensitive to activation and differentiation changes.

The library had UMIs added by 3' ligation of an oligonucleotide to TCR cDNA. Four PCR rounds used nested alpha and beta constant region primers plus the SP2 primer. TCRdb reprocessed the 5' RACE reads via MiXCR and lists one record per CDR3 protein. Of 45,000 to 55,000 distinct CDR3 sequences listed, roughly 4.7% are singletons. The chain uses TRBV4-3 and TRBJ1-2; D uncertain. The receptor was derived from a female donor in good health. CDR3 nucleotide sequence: TGCGCCAGCAGCCAAGATAAAATCCCGTGGCGCTATGGCTACACCTTC. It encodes CASSQDKIPWRYGYTF.